This is a list of T cell receptor beta chains from one sample in a study of metastatic and nonmetastatic thyroid tumors. TCRdb re-called the PCR reads through MiXCR. The sample shows approximately 25,000 clones, 20% to 30% of them seen only once. Material for sequencing was blood. The receptors shown here come from a male donor with papillary thyroid cancer or a benign thyroid nodule (not recorded which). Some clones in this sample may be carry-over from other donors' samples. Both conserved end residues are part of each CDR3. D genes are given only for firm matches. Size is stated for part of the rows, as once, few or many counts, or as a class when the clone is expanded.

clone_size,j_call,d_call,v_call,cdr3_nt,cdr3_aa
many,TRBJ2-1,-,TRBV4-3,TGCGCCAGCAGCCAAGGGCCGTACAATGAGCAGTTCTTC,CASSQGPYNEQFF
many,TRBJ2-5,TRBD2,TRBV30,TGTGCCTGGAGTTTAGGACTAGGAGTGCGGGAGACCCAGTACTTC,CAWSLGLGVRETQYF
few,TRBJ2-7,TRBD2,TRBV27,TGTGCCAGCACTCTTAGCGGGGGGGCCGGGGGCGAGCAGTACTTC,CASTLSGGAGGEQYF
few,TRBJ2-7,-,TRBV6-2/TRBV6-3,TGTGCCAGCGCGGGACCGGGGTCCGTCTTCTACGAGCAGTACTTC,CASAGPGSVFYEQYF
-,TRBJ2-1,-,TRBV9,TGTGCCAGCAGCCCAGGCCCTTACAATGAGCAGTTCTTC,CASSPGPYNEQFF
medium-sized,TRBJ2-6,TRBD2,TRBV6-5,TGTGCCAGCAGTCTCCCTCGAGCGGGAGTTACTGGGGCCAACGTCCTGACTTTC,CASSLPRAGVTGANVLTF
medium-sized,TRBJ1-6,-,TRBV6-1,TGTGCCAGCAGTGAAGCGACGGTTTCACCCCTCCACTTT,CASSEATVSPLHF
many,TRBJ1-1,-,TRBV18,TGTGCCAGCTCCCGGGGGGCGAACACTGAAGCTTTCTTT,CASSRGANTEAFF
-,TRBJ1-1,-,TRBV6-1,TGTGCCAGCAGGACGAGAGGGCCGGCGGGCACTGAAGCTTTCTTT,CASRTRGPAGTEAFF
many,TRBJ2-6,-,TRBV19,TGTGCCAGTACGTCTCTAGCGTTACAAAGCTCTGGGGCCAACGTCCTGACTTTC,CASTSLALQSSGANVLTF
-,TRBJ2-2,TRBD1,TRBV20-1,TGCAGTGTACGGCAGGGGGCGAACACCGGGGAGCTGTTTTTT,CSVRQGANTGELFF
-,TRBJ2-4,-,TRBV15,TGTGCCAAAAACATTCAGTACTTC,CAKNIQYF
-,TRBJ2-3,-,TRBV7-3,TGTGCCAGCAGCTCAGGGTCCGGGGGCACCACAGATACGCAGTATTTT,CASSSGSGGTTDTQYF
few,TRBJ2-3,TRBD2,TRBV2,TGTGCCAGCAGCCCTAGCGGGGTGAGCACAGATACGCAGTATTTT,CASSPSGVSTDTQYF
-,TRBJ1-6,-,TRBV6-1,TGTGCCAGCGCGGGAAATCGCGATAGTTCACCCCTCCACTTT,CASAGNRDSSPLHF
-,TRBJ1-2,-,TRBV28,TGTGCCAGCAGTAGATGGTTCTATGGCTACACCTTC,CASSRWFYGYTF
-,TRBJ2-3,-,TRBV6-5,TGTGGCAGCAGTTACCGATGGTCGCAGTTTTTT,CGSSYRWSQFF
medium-sized,TRBJ1-3,TRBD1,TRBV19,TGTGCCAGTAGCCTAGGACAGGCTCTCAGGAACACCATATATTTT,CASSLGQALRNTIYF
many,TRBJ2-5,-,TRBV6-4,TGTGCCAGCAGTGAAAGGGGGACAGAGACCCAGTACTTC,CASSERGTETQYF
many,TRBJ1-5,-,TRBV24-1,TGTGCCACCAGTGATTTGATGCTGGGGGCGGAGGGTCATGGCAATCAGCCCCAGCATTTT,CATSDLMLGAEGHGNQPQHF
-,TRBJ1-5,-,TRBV12-3/TRBV12-4,TGTCCCAGCAGTTCAGTCATCGGGCCCCAGCATTTT,CPSSSVIGPQHF
many,TRBJ1-5,-,TRBV5-8,TGTGCCAGCAGCTTGCGCGGTCGGGCAGGGAATCAGCCCCAGCATTTT,CASSLRGRAGNQPQHF